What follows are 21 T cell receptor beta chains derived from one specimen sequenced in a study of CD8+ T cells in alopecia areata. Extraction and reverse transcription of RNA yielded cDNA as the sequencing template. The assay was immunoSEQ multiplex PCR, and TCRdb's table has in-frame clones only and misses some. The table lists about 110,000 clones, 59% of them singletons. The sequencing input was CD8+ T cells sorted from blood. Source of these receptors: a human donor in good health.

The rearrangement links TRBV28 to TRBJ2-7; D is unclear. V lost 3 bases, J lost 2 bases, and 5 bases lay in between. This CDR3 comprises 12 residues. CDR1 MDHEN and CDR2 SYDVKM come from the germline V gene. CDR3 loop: CASSFIAYEQYF. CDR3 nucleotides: TGTGCCAGCAGTTTTATCGCCTACGAGCAGTACTTC.

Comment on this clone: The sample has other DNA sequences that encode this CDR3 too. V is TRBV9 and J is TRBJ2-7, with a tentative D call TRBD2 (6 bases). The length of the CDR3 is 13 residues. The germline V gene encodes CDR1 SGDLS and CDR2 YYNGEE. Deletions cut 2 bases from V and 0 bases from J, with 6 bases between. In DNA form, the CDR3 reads TGTGCCAGCAGCGTCGGGAGCTCCTACGAGCAGTACTTC. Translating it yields CASSVGSSYEQYF.

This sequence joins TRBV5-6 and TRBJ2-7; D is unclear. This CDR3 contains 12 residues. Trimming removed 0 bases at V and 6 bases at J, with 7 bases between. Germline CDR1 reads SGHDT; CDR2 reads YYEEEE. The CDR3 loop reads CASSLDSSEQYF. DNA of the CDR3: TGTGCCAGCAGCTTGGACTCGAGCGAGCAGTACTTC.

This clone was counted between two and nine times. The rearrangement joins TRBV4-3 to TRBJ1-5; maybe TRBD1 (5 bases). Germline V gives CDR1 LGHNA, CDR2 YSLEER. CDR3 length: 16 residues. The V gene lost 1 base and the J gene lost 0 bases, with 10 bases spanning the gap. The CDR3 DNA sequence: TGCGCCAGCAGCCAAGGGGCAGGGTATAGCAATCAGCCCCAGCATTTT. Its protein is CASSQGAGYSNQPQHF.

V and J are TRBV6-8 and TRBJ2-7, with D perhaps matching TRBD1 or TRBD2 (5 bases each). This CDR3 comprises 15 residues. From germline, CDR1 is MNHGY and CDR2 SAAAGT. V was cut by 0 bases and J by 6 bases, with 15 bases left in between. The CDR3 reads CASSYSWGSDIEQYF. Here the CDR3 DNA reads TGTGCCAGCAGTTACTCCTGGGGGTCAGACATCGAGCAGTACTTC.

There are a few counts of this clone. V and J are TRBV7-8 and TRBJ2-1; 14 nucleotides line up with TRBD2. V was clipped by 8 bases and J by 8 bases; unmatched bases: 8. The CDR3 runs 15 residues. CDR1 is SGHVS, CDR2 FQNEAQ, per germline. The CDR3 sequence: CASAPGTSGGDEQFF. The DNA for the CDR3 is TGTGCCAGCGCTCCAGGGACTAGCGGGGGCGATGAGCAGTTCTTC.

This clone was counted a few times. DNA of the CDR3: TGTGCCAGCAGTTTATGGCGGGGAGTTCTCGACGAGCAGTACTTC. Protein: CASSLWRGVLDEQYF. V usage is TRBV28 and J usage is TRBJ2-7, with a tentative D call TRBD2 (6 bases). CDR3 length: 15 residues. Trimming left V 0 bases short and J 5 bases short, with 14 bases between. Germline V gene data show CDR1 as MDHEN and CDR2 as SYDVKM.

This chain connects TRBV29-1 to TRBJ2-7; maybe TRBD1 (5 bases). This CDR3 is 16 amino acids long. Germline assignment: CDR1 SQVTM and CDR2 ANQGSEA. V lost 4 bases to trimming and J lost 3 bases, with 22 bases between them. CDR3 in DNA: TGCAGCGTTGTGGCCCAACGGCAGGGAAGAAACTACGAGCAGTACTTC. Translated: CSVVAQRQGRNYEQYF.

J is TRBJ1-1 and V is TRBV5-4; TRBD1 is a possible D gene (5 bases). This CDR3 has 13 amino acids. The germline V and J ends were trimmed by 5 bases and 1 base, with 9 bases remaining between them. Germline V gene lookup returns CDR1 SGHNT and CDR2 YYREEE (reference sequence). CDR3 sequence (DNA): TGTGCCAGCAGGACCGGGGCGAACACTGAAGCTTTCTTT. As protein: CASRTGANTEAFF.

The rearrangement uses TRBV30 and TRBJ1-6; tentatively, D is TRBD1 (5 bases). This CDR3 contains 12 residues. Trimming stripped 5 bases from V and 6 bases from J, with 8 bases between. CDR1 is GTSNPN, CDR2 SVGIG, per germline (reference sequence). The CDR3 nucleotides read TGTGCCTGGGGGGACCTTAATTCACCCCTCCACTTT. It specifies CAWGDLNSPLHF.

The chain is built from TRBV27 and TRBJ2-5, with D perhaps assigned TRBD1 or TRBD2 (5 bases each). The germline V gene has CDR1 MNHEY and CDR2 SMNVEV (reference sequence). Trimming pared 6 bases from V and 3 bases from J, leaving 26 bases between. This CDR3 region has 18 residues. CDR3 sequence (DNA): TGTGCCAGCAGAAGCCTCCGGATGGTCGGGGCGCCAGAAGAGACCCAGTACTTC. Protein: CASRSLRMVGAPEETQYF.

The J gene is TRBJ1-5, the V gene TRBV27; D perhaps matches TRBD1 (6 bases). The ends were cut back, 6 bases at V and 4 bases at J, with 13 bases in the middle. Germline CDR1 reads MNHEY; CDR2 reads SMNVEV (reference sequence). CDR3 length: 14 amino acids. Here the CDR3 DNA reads TGTGCCAGCAGGCAGGGGCTGGGTAATCAGCCCCAGCATTTT. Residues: CASRQGLGNQPQHF.

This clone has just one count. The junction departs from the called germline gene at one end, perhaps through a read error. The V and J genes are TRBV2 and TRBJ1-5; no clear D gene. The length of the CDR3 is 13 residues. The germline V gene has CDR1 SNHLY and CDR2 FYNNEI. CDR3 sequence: CTSSDWGNQPQHF. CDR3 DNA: TGTACCAGCAGTGACTGGGGCAATCAGCCCCAGCATTTT.

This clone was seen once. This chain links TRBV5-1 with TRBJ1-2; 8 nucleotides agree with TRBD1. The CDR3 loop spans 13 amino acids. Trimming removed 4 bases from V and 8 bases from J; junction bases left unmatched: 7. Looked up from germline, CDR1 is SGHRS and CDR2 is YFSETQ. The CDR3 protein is CASSTTGVDGYTF. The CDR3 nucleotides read TGCGCCAGCAGCACGACAGGGGTGGACGGCTACACCTTC.

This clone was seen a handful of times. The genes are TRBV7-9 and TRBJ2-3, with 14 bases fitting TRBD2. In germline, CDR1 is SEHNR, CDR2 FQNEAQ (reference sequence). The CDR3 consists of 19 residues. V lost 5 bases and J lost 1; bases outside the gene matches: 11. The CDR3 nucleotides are TGTGCCAGCAGCCACTCCGGGACTAGCGGGGGTCCCGGCACAGATACGCAGTATTTT. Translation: CASSHSGTSGGPGTDTQYF.

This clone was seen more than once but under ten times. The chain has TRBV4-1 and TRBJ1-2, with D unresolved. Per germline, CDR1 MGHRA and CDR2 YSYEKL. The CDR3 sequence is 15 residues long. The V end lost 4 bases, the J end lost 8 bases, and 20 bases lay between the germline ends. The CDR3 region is CASSPVGLSDFGYTF. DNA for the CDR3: TGCGCCAGCAGCCCCGTCGGACTGTCAGACTTCGGCTACACCTTC.

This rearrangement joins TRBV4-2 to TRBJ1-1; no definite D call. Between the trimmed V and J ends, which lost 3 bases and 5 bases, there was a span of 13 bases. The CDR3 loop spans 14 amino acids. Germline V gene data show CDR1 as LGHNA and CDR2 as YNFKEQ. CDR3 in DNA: TGTGCCAGCAGCCATCTTGTCCGGGGTACTGAAGCTTTCTTT. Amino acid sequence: CASSHLVRGTEAFF.

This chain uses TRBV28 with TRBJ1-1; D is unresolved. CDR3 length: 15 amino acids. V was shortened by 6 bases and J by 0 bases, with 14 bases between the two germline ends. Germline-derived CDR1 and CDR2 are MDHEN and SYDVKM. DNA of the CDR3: TGTGCCAGCAGCTCCGATCGGAGCATGAACACTGAAGCTTTCTTT. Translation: CASSSDRSMNTEAFF.

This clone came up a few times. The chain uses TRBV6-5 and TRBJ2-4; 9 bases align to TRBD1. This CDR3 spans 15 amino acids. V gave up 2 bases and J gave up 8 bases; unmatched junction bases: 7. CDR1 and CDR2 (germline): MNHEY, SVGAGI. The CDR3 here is CASSYDGQGRDIQYF. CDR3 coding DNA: TGTGCCAGCAGTTACGACGGACAGGGGAGAGACATTCAGTACTTC.

As DNA, the CDR3 is TGTGCCAGCAGTACAGGACAGGAATACAATCAGCCCCAGCATTTT. This encodes CASSTGQEYNQPQHF. The chain employs TRBV6-5 and TRBJ1-5, with 7 nucleotides matching TRBD1. The CDR3 is made up of 15 amino acids. The V and J ends lost 5 bases and 3 bases, in that order; junction bases with no gene match: 7. The V gene's germline CDR1 is MNHEY and CDR2 SVGAGI.

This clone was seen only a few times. CDR3 bases: TGTGCCACCAGCAGGGGGACAGGGAGTACAGATACGCAGTATTTT. Its protein product is CATSRGTGSTDTQYF. The rearrangement joins TRBV15 to TRBJ2-3, with 9 bases lining up with TRBD1. Germline CDR1 reads LNHNV; CDR2 reads YYDKDF (reference sequence). With V trimmed by 3 bases and J by 3 bases, 4 bases remained unmatched. This CDR3 has 15 amino acids.